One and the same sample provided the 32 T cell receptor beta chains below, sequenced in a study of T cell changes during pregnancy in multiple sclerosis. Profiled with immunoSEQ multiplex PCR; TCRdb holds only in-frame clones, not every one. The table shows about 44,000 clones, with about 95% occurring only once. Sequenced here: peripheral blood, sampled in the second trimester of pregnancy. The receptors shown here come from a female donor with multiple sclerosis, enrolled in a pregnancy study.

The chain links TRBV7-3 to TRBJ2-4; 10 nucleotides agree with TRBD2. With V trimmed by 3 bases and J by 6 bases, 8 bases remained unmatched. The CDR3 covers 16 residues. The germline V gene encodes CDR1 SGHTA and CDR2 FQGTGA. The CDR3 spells CASSLERAGGGNIQYF. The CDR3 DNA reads TGTGCCAGCAGCTTGGAAAGAGCGGGAGGGGGAAACATTCAGTACTTC.

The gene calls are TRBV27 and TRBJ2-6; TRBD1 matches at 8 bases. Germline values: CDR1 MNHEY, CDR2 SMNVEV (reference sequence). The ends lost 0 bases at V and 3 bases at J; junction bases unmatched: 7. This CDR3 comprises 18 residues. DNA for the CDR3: TGTGCCAGCAGTTTATCACCGACAGGGGTGGATGGGGCCAACGTCCTGACTTTC. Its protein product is CASSLSPTGVDGANVLTF.

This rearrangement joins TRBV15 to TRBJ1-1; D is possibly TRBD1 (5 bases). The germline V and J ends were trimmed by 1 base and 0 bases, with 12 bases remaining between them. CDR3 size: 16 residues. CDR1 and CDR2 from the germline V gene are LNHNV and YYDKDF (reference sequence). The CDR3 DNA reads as TGTGCCACCAGCAGAGGCAGGGTAGAGATGAACACTGAAGCTTTCTTT. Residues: CATSRGRVEMNTEAFF. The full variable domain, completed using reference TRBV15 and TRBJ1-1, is DAMVIQNPRYQVTQFGKPVTLSCSQTLNHNVMYWYQQKSSQAPKLLFHYYDKDFNNEADTPDNFQSRRPNTSFCFLDIRSPGLGDTAMYLCATSRGRVEMNTEAFFGQGTRLTVV.

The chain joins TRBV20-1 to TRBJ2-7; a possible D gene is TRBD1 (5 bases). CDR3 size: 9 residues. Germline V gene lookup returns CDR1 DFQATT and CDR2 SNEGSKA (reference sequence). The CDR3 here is CTPGYEQYF. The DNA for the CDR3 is TGCACCCCAGGGTACGAGCAGTACTTC.

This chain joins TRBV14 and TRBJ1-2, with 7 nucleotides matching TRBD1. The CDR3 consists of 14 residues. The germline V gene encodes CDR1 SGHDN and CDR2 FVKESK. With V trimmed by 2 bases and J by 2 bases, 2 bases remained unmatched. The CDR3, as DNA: TGTGCCAGCAGCCAACCAGGGGGGAACTATGGCTACACCTTC. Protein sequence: CASSQPGGNYGYTF.

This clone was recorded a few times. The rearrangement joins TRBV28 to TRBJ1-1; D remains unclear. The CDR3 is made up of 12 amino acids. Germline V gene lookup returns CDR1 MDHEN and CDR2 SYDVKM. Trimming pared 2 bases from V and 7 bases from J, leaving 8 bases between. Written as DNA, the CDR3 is TGTGCCAGCAGTTTAACTGAAGTTGAAGCTTTCTTT. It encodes CASSLTEVEAFF.

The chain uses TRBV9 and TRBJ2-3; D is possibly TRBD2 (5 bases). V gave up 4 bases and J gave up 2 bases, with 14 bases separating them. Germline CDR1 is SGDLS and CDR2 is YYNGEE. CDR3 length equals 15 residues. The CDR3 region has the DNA TGTGCCAGCAGCCGCACTAGTCCCCACACAGATACGCAGTATTTT. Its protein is CASSRTSPHTDTQYF.

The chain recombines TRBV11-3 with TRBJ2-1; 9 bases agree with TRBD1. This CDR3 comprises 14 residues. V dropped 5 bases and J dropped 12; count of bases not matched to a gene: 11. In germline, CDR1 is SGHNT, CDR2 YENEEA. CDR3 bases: TGTGCCAGCAGCCCAGGGACAGGGCGTGATGGGCAGTTCTTC. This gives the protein CASSPGTGRDGQFF.

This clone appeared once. CDR3 residues: CASSLGSGFNEQFF. CDR3 sequence (DNA): TGTGCCAGCAGCTTAGGGTCAGGGTTCAATGAGCAGTTCTTC. The V and J genes are TRBV7-3 and TRBJ2-1; D is perhaps TRBD1 (5 bases). The CDR3 consists of 14 residues. The V end was cut by 2 bases, the J end by 6 bases, with 11 bases between. Germline-derived CDR1 and CDR2 are SGHTA and FQGTGA.

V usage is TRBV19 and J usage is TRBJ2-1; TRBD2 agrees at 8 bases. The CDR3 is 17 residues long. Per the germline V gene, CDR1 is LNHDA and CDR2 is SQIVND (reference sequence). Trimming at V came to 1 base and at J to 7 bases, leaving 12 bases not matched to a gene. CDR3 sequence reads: CASSIAPFGKRGNEQFF. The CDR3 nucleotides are TGTGCCAGTAGTATAGCCCCTTTTGGCAAGCGGGGGAATGAGCAGTTCTTC.

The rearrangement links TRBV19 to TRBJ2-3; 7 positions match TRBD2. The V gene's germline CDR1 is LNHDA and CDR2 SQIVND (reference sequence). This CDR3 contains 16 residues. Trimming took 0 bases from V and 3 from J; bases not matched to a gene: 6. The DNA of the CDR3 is TGTGCCAGTAGTATAGACAGAGGACTAGGGACAGATACGCAGTATTTT. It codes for CASSIDRGLGTDTQYF.

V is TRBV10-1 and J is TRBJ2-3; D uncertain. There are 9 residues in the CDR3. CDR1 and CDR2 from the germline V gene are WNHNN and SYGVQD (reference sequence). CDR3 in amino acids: CPPSPVKYF. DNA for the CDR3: TGCCCCCCAAGCCCCGTCAAGTATTTT.

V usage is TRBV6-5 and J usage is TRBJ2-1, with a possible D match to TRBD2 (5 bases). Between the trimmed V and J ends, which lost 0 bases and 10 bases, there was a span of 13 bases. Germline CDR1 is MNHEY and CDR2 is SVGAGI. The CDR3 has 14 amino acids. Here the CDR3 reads CASSYSALEVEQFF. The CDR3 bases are TGTGCCAGCAGTTACTCGGCACTGGAGGTCGAGCAGTTCTTC.

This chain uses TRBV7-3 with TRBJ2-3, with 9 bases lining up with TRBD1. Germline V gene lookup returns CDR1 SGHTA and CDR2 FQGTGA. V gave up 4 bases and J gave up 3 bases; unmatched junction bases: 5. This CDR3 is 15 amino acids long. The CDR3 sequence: CASSSRQGGTDTQYF. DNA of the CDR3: TGTGCCAGCAGCTCGCGACAGGGGGGGACAGATACGCAGTATTTT.

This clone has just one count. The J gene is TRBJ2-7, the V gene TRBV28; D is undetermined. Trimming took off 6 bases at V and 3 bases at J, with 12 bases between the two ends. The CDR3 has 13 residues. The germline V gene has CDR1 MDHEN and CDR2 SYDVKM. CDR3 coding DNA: TGTGCCAGCAGGGCCGGGTTCCGCTACGAGCAGTACTTC. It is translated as CASRAGFRYEQYF.

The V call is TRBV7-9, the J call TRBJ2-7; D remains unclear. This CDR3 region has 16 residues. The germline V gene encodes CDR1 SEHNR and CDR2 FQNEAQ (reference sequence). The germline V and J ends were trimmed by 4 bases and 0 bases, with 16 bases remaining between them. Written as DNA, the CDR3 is TGTGCCAGCAGCTCGCCGCAGATATACAGCTCCTACGAGCAGTACTTC. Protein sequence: CASSSPQIYSSYEQYF.

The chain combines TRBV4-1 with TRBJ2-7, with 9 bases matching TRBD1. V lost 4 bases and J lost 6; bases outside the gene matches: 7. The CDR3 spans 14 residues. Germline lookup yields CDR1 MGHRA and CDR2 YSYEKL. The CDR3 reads CASSLTGGPGEQYF. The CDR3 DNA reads TGCGCCAGCAGCCTGACAGGGGGACCGGGCGAGCAGTACTTC.

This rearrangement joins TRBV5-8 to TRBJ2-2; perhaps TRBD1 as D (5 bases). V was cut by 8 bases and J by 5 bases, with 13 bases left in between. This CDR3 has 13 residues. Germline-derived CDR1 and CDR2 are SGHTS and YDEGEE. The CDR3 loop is CARQVEMTGELFF. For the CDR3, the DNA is TGTGCCAGACAGGTAGAGATGACCGGGGAGCTGTTTTTT.

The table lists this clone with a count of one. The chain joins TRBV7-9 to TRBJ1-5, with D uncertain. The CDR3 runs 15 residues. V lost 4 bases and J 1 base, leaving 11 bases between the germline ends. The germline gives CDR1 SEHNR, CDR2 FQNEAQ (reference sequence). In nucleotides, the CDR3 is TGTGCCAGCAGCTCAAGCGGGGAGAGCAATCAGCCCCAGCATTTT. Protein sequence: CASSSSGESNQPQHF.

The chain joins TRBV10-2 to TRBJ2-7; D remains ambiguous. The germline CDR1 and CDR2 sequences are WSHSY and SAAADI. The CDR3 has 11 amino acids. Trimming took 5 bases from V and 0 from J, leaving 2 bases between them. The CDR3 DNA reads TGCGCCAGCAGTCTCTCCTACGAGCAGTACTTC. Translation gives CASSLSYEQYF.

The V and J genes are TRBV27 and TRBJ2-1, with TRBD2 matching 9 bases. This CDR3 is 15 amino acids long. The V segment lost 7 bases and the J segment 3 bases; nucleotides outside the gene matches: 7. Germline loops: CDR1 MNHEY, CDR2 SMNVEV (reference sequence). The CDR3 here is CASTPLAGLYNEQFF. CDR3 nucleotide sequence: TGTGCCAGCACTCCCCTAGCGGGACTCTACAATGAGCAGTTCTTC.

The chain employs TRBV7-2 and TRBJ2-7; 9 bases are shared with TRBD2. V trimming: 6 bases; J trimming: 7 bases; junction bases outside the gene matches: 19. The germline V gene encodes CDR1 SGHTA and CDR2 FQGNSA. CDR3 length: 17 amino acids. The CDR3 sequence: CASSRRGTSKGVGEQYF. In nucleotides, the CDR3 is TGTGCCAGCAGTCGTCGCGGGACTAGCAAAGGAGTCGGGGAGCAGTACTTC. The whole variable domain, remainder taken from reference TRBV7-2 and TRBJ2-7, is GAGVSQSPSNKVTEKGKDVELRCDPISGHTALYWYRQSLGQGLEFLIYFQGNSAPDKSGLPSDRFSAERTGGSVSTLTIQRTQQEDSAVYLCASSRRGTSKGVGEQYFGPGTRLTVT.

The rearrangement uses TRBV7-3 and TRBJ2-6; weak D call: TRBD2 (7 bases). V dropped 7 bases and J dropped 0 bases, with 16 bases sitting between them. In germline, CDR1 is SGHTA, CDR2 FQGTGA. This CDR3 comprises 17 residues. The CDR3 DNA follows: TGTGCCAGCATCGGCAGGGGAGGGGGCTCTGGGGCCAACGTCCTGACTTTC. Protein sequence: CASIGRGGGSGANVLTF.

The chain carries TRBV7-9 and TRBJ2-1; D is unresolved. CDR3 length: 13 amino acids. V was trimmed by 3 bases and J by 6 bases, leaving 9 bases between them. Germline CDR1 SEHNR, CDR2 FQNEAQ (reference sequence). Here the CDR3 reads CASSFAPTNEQFF. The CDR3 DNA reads TGTGCCAGCAGCTTTGCGCCAACCAATGAGCAGTTCTTC.

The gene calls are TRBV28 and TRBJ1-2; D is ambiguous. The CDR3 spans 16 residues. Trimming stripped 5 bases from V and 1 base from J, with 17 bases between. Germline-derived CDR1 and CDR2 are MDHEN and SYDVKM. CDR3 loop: CASSMATPSYNYGYTF. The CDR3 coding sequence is TGTGCCAGCAGTATGGCGACTCCCTCCTATAACTATGGCTACACCTTC.

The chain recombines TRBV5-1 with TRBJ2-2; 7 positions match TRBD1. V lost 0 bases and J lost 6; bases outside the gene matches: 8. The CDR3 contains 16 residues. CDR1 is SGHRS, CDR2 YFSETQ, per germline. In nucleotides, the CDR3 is TGCGCCAGCAGCTTGGGAGGACAGGATTTTGCCGGGGAGCTGTTTTTT. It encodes CASSLGGQDFAGELFF.

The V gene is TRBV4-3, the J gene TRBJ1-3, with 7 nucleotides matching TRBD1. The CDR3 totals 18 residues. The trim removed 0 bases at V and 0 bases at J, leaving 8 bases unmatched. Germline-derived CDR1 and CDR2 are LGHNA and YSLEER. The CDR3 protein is CASSQDLRQGYSGNTIYF. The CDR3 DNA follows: TGCGCCAGCAGCCAAGATCTTCGACAGGGATACTCTGGAAACACCATATATTTT.

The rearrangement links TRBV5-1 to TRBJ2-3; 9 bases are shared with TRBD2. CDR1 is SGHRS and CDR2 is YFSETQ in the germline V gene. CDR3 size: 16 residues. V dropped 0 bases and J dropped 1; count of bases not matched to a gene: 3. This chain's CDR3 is CASSLGLAARTDTQYF. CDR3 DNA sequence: TGCGCCAGCAGCTTGGGACTAGCGGCTCGCACAGATACGCAGTATTTT.

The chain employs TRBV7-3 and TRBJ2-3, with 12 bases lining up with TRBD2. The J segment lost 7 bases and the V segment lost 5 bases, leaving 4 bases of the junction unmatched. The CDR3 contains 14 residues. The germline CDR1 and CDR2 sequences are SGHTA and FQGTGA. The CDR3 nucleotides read TGTGCCAGCAGCCCTAGCGGGAGGGCAAATACGCAGTATTTT. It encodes CASSPSGRANTQYF.

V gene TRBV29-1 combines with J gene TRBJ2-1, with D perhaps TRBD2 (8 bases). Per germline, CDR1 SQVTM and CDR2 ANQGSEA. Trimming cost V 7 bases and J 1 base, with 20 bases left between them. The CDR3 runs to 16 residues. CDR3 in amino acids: CSAGGGPETSYNEQFF. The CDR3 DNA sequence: TGCAGCGCGGGAGGGGGCCCCGAGACGTCCTACAATGAGCAGTTCTTC.

CDR3 DNA: TGTGCCAGCACCAACGGGGAACAGGGGGCTACCGGGGAGCTGTTTTTT. Protein product: CASTNGEQGATGELFF. The V call is TRBV11-1, the J call TRBJ2-2; TRBD1 matches 9 bases. This CDR3 comprises 16 residues. Trimming removed 7 bases from V and 5 bases from J; junction bases left unmatched: 11. CDR1 SGHAT and CDR2 FQDESV come from the germline V gene (reference sequence).

Here the CDR3 reads CASSTGVSRIQETQYF. CDR3 coding DNA: TGCGCCAGCAGCACCGGGGTCTCTAGGATCCAAGAGACCCAGTACTTC. This chain uses TRBV5-1 with TRBJ2-5; TRBD2 is a possible D gene (5 bases). V lost 4 bases and J 1 base, leaving 17 bases between the germline ends. The CDR3 is 16 amino acids. The V gene's germline CDR1 is SGHRS and CDR2 YFSETQ. The whole variable domain, filled in from reference TRBV5-1 and TRBJ2-5, reads KAGVTQTPRYLIKTRGQQVTLSCSPISGHRSVSWYQQTPGQGLQFLFEYFSETQRNKGNFPGRFSGRQFSNSRSEMNVSTLELGDSALYLCASSTGVSRIQETQYFGPGTRLLVL.